The present T cell receptor beta chain was sequenced within a study of cytomegalovirus exposure and HLA in healthy donors. PCR involved 60 Vbeta and 13 Jbeta primers. Assay used: immunoSEQ multiplex PCR; TCRdb lists only in-frame clones, some missing. The sample consists of approximately 200,000 clones, 65% to 80% of them appearing once. Whole-study results and caveats: Immune exposure was documented only through CMV serostatus. Based on reports, TCR beta sequences accurately predicted HLA-A and HLA-B alleles for most subjects. Most TCR sequences proved rare, with some public TCRs found in many donors.

Donors had nominal health at sampling but likely had unrecorded immune exposures. This clone was observed a few times. Antigen specificity is unknown. Trimming took 0 bases from V and 12 from J, leaving 11 bases between them. Germline V gene lookup returns CDR1 MGHRA and CDR2 YSYEKL. The CDR3 runs to 12 residues. The rearrangement joins TRBV4-1 to TRBJ1-1; tentative D call: TRBD1 (5 bases). This clonotype was obtained from a girl aged 2-10 years in good health and CMV-seronegative. Sequences were obtained from PBMCs. DNA of the CDR3: TGCGCCAGCAGCCAAGATCTCAGGGTAACTTTCTTT. Protein product: CASSQDLRVTFF.